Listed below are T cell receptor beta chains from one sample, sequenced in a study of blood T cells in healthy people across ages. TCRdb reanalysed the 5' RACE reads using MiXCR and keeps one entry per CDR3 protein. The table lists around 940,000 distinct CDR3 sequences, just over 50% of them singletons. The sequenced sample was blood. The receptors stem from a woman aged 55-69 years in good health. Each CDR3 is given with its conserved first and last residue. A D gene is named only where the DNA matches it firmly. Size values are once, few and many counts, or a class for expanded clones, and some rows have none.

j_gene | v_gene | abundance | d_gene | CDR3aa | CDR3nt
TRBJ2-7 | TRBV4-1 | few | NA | CASSPQEGRYEQYF | TGCGCCAGCAGCCCACAGGAGGGAAGGTACGAGCAGTACTTC
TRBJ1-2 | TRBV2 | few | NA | CASQLRHDRRYGYTF | TGTGCCAGCCAGCTCCGCCACGACAGGCGGTATGGCTACACCTTC
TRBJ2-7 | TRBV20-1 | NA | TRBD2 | CSASSRTSVISYEQYF | TGCAGTGCTAGCAGTAGGACTAGCGTAATCTCCTACGAGCAGTACTTC
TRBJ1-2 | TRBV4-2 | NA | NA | CASSPEKGRVYGYTF | TGTGCCAGCAGCCCTGAAAAGGGAAGGGTCTATGGCTACACCTTC
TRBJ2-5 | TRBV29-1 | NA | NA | CSVRELQETQYF | TGCAGCGTCAGGGAATTACAAGAGACCCAGTACTTC
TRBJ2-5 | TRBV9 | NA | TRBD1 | CASSLQGWSETQYF | TGTGCCAGCAGCCTACAGGGGTGGTCGGAGACCCAGTACTTC
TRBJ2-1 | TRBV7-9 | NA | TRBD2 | CASSSPLAGERWTINEQFF | TGTGCCAGCAGCTCCCCACTAGCGGGAGAGCGTTGGACCATCAATGAGCAGTTCTTC
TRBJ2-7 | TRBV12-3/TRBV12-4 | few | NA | CASSFPPSREQYF | TGTGCCAGCAGTTTCCCTCCATCTCGGGAGCAGTACTTC
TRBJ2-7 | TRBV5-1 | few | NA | CASSPPRTYEQYF | TGCGCCAGCAGCCCCCCTAGGACCTACGAGCAGTACTTC
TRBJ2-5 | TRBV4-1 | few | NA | CASSQDGHLGETQYF | TGCGCCAGCAGCCAAGACGGCCACCTAGGGGAGACCCAGTACTTC
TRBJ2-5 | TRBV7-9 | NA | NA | CASSFGTWETQYF | TGTGCCAGCAGCTTTGGGACGTGGGAGACCCAGTACTTC
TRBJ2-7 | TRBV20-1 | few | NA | CSARDGGWGSYEQYF | TGCAGTGCTAGAGATGGGGGGTGGGGCTCCTACGAGCAGTACTTC
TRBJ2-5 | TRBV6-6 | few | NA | CASIRGGNPTGETQYF | TGTGCCAGTATTAGGGGGGGTAACCCAACGGGAGAGACCCAGTACTTC
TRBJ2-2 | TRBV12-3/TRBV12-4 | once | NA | CASSLVGLSVGELFF | TGTGCCAGCAGTTTAGTGGGGCTATCTGTCGGGGAGCTGTTTTTT
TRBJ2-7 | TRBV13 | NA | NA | CASSLGSRDEQYF | TGTGCCAGCAGCCTAGGGTCCAGGGACGAGCAGTACTTC
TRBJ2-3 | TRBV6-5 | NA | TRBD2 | CASSYWPPGLAENTDTQYF | TGTGCCAGCAGTTACTGGCCCCCGGGACTAGCGGAGAACACAGATACGCAGTATTTT
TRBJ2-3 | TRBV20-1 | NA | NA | CSLDSGPRPDTQYF | TGCAGCCTGGACAGCGGCCCAAGGCCAGATACGCAGTATTTT